These 20 T cell receptor beta chains came from one sample sequenced in a study of cytomegalovirus exposure and HLA in healthy donors. Use of 60 Vbeta and 13 Jbeta primers characterized the PCR. Only in-frame clones appear in the TCRdb table, and some are missing; sequencing was by immunoSEQ multiplex PCR. The table includes about 190,000 clones, about 12% detected once. The sequencing input was PBMCs. These receptors were obtained from a man aged 50-60 years in good health and CMV-seropositive.

V usage is TRBV4-2 and J usage is TRBJ2-5; TRBD2 matches 7 bases. Germline V CDR1 and CDR2: LGHNA, YNFKEQ. With V trimmed by 2 bases and J by 2 bases, 8 bases remained unmatched. The CDR3 loop spans 16 amino acids. The CDR3 reads CASSQPVGGGQETQYF. CDR3 bases: TGTGCCAGCAGCCAACCGGTCGGGGGAGGGCAAGAGACCCAGTACTTC.

This rearrangement joins TRBV19 to TRBJ2-7; D unclear. The CDR3 runs to 11 residues. V lost 8 bases and J lost 2, with 7 bases in between. Germline assignment: CDR1 LNHDA and CDR2 SQIVND (reference sequence). CDR3 nucleotides: TGTGCCAGTGGGCGAACCTACGAGCAGTACTTC. Translated: CASGRTYEQYF.

CDR3 protein: CASRNRESNYGYTF. The CDR3 DNA sequence: TGTGCCAGCAGGAACAGAGAATCTAACTATGGCTACACCTTC. The chain links TRBV6-1 to TRBJ1-2; no reliable D call. CDR1 MNHNS and CDR2 SASEGT come from the germline V gene. The CDR3 contains 14 residues. The V end lost 6 bases, the J end lost 0 bases, and 11 bases lay between the germline ends.

This clone was counted once. V usage is TRBV10-3 and J usage is TRBJ2-2; TRBD2 matches 9 bases. The germline V gene has CDR1 ENHRY and CDR2 SYGVKD. The CDR3 is 17 amino acids. Unmatched junction bases numbered 6, after V lost 0 bases and J lost 4 bases. The chain's CDR3 is CAISESGERGATGELFF. The CDR3 DNA reads as TGTGCCATCAGTGAGTCGGGGGAGCGGGGGGCCACCGGGGAGCTGTTTTTT.

This clone has more than one count but fewer than ten. The V call is TRBV4-3, the J call TRBJ1-1; a possible D gene is TRBD1 (5 bases). Trimming cost V 3 bases and J 4 bases, with 9 bases left between them. The V gene's germline CDR1 is LGHNA and CDR2 YSLEER. This CDR3 contains 13 residues. DNA for the CDR3: TGCGCCAGCAGCCAGAACGGGGGCACTGAAGCTTTCTTT. Encoded protein: CASSQNGGTEAFF.

This rearrangement joins TRBV6-5 to TRBJ1-1; the D gene is possibly TRBD1 (5 bases). The CDR3 has 13 residues. Germline lookup yields CDR1 MNHEY and CDR2 SVGAGI. Trimming pared 10 bases from V and 5 bases from J, leaving 17 bases between. The CDR3 sequence: CATGFQRGTEAFF. CDR3 in DNA: TGTGCCACCGGATTTCAACGGGGGACTGAAGCTTTCTTT.

Only a few counts were recorded for this clone. The rearrangement joins TRBV11-3 to TRBJ2-7; D may be TRBD1 (6 bases). CDR1 and CDR2 from the germline V gene are SGHNT and YENEEA. CDR3 length equals 13 residues. Deletions cut 5 bases from V and 3 bases from J, with 11 bases between. The CDR3: CASSLRDNYEQYF. Here the CDR3 DNA reads TGTGCCAGCAGCCTCAGGGACAACTACGAGCAGTACTTC.

The chain combines TRBV10-3 with TRBJ2-3; 7 bases map to TRBD2. Germline lookup yields CDR1 ENHRY and CDR2 SYGVKD. With 4 bases clipped from V and 2 bases from J, the junction kept 6 bases outside the gene matches. This CDR3 is built from 15 residues. The CDR3 DNA is TGTGCCATCAGTGGTTGGCTAGCGGACACAGATACGCAGTATTTT. Translated: CAISGWLADTDTQYF.

This rearrangement joins TRBV6-5 to TRBJ1-2; 10 positions agree with TRBD1. Per germline, CDR1 MNHEY and CDR2 SVGAGI. The CDR3 runs to 13 residues. Trimming cost V 11 bases and J 6 bases; bases outside gene matches: 9. The CDR3 spells CAAKGQGVDGYTF. CDR3 coding DNA: TGTGCCGCCAAAGGACAGGGGGTCGATGGCTACACCTTC.

The chain employs TRBV10-2 and TRBJ2-5; D is undetermined. The CDR3 covers 12 residues. The germline V and J ends were trimmed by 0 bases and 7 bases, with 6 bases remaining between them. The germline V gene encodes CDR1 WSHSY and CDR2 SAAADI. The CDR3 coding sequence is TGCGCCAGCAGTGAGTCGAGAGGGACCCAGTACTTC. Its translation is CASSESRGTQYF.

This clone was counted a few times. This sequence joins TRBV4-1 and TRBJ2-7; possible D gene TRBD1, 6 bases. Looked up from germline, CDR1 is MGHRA and CDR2 is YSYEKL. V shed 3 bases and J shed 3 bases, with 15 bases lying between them. The CDR3 loop spans 15 amino acids. The CDR3 region is CASSQAAPGDYEQYF. For the CDR3, the DNA is TGCGCCAGCAGCCAGGCAGCTCCAGGGGACTACGAGCAGTACTTC.

This clone came up a few times. This chain links TRBV10-3 with TRBJ2-5; TRBD2 agrees at 9 bases. CDR1 is ENHRY and CDR2 is SYGVKD in the germline V gene. V was pared by 4 bases and J by 4 bases, with 4 bases of the junction left unmatched. The CDR3 loop spans 14 amino acids. This CDR3 is CAISATSGGETQYF. CDR3 nucleotides: TGTGCCATCAGTGCGACTAGCGGCGGAGAGACCCAGTACTTC.

This clone was seen only a few times. The V gene is TRBV6-5, the J gene TRBJ1-3, with a weak D call TRBD1 (5 bases). This CDR3 has 15 amino acids. CDR1 is MNHEY, CDR2 SVGAGI, per germline. The V end lost 5 bases, the J end lost 0 bases, and 11 bases lay between the germline ends. CDR3 in DNA: TGTGCCAGCAGTACCCGGGACTACTCTGGAAACACCATATATTTT. It codes for CASSTRDYSGNTIYF.

This clone has more than one count but fewer than ten. The chain is built from TRBV5-4 and TRBJ2-3; D remains ambiguous. Germline CDR1 is SGHNT and CDR2 is YYREEE (reference sequence). Trimming removed 2 bases at V and 0 bases at J, with 16 bases between. This CDR3 region has 17 residues. The CDR3 here is CASSFSRKLTSTDTQYF. Here the CDR3 DNA reads TGTGCCAGCAGCTTCTCTCGTAAGTTAACTAGCACAGATACGCAGTATTTT.

This clone occurred a few times. V usage is TRBV7-9 and J usage is TRBJ1-1; TRBD1 aligns across 9 bases. V dropped 8 bases and J dropped 4; count of bases not matched to a gene: 5. Germline V gives CDR1 SEHNR, CDR2 FQNEAQ (reference sequence). This CDR3 has 13 amino acids. The CDR3 bases are TGTGCCAGCGGCGACAGGGGGGGCACTGAAGCTTTCTTT. Translated: CASGDRGGTEAFF. The full variable domain, completed using reference TRBV7-9 and TRBJ1-1, is DTGVSQNPRHKITKRGQNVTFRCDPISEHNRLYWYRQTLGQGPEFLTYFQNEAQLEKSRLLSDRFSAERPKGSFSTLEIQRTEQGDSAMYLCASGDRGGTEAFFGQGTRLTVV.

The chain joins TRBV9 to TRBJ1-4, with D possibly being TRBD1 (5 bases). Germline V gene lookup returns CDR1 SGDLS and CDR2 YYNGEE. The length of the CDR3 is 15 residues. The V end lost 3 bases, the J end lost 0 bases, and 9 bases lay between the germline ends. The CDR3 DNA reads TGTGCCAGCAGCGACGGACAAGCAACTAATGAAAAACTGTTTTTT. It translates to CASSDGQATNEKLFF. The whole variable domain, remainder taken from reference TRBV9 and TRBJ1-4, is DSGVTQTPKHLITATGQRVTLRCSPRSGDLSVYWYQQSLDQGLQFLIQYYNGEERAKGNILERFSAQQFPDLHSELNLSSLELGDSALYFCASSDGQATNEKLFFGSGTQLSVL.

V is TRBV4-3 and J is TRBJ1-4, with 8 bases lining up with TRBD1. The V segment lost 8 bases and the J segment 7 bases; nucleotides outside the gene matches: 9. This CDR3 is 14 amino acids long. Germline V gives CDR1 LGHNA, CDR2 YSLEER. The CDR3 loop reads CASSSDRAVEKLFF. The CDR3 nucleotides are TGCGCCAGCTCTTCGGACAGGGCGGTTGAAAAACTGTTTTTT.

The chain joins TRBV7-8 to TRBJ1-5; D not resolved. V lost 5 bases to trimming and J lost 6 bases, with 20 bases between them. The CDR3 is made up of 16 amino acids. CDR1 is SGHVS and CDR2 is FQNEAQ in the germline V gene. The CDR3 coding sequence is TGTGCCAGCAGCCCCCTGATGGCAGTTAGAGGTCAGCCCCAGCATTTT. Protein: CASSPLMAVRGQPQHF.

V gene TRBV5-8 combines with J gene TRBJ1-4; 7 nucleotides match TRBD1. The germline gives CDR1 SGHTS, CDR2 YDEGEE. The CDR3 has 14 residues. V lost 5 bases and J lost 8; bases outside the gene matches: 9. The CDR3 spells CASRTDRVGEKLFF. The CDR3 bases are TGTGCCAGCAGGACCGACAGGGTGGGCGAAAAACTGTTTTTT.

The chain couples TRBV10-3 to TRBJ1-5; D not resolved. V was shortened by 5 bases and J by 3 bases, with 8 bases between the two germline ends. Germline V gives CDR1 ENHRY, CDR2 SYGVKD. The CDR3 has 13 amino acids. The CDR3 nucleotides are TGTGCCATCAGTCGGTCAAACAATCAGCCCCAGCATTTT. Translated: CAISRSNNQPQHF.